The clone carrying this T cell receptor (beta chain) was recorded a few times. As yet, its antigen is unknown. TCRdb keeps only in-frame clones here, not all; method: immunoSEQ multiplex PCR. The table shows 15,000 to 20,000 clones, with approximately 80% occurring only once. Germline loops: CDR1 MNHNY, CDR2 SVGAGI (reference sequence). Trimming removed 6 bases at V and 2 bases at J, with 11 bases between. This CDR3 region has 13 residues. The data derive from a study of OX40 agonist ivuxolimab in advanced cancers. About the study: Patients received intravenous ivuxolimab every 2 weeks at 0.01 to 10 mg/kg. Two patients with cutaneous melanoma and one with hepatocellular carcinoma, three in total, showed partial responses. Prior checkpoint blockade (anti-PD-1, anti-PD-L1 or anti-CTLA-4) was permitted; over 30% had it. Study-wide points: Still undetermined is the antigen specificity of the expanded peripheral T cells.

This material consisted of CD4+ or CD8+ T cells sorted from blood, taken in a trial of the OX40 agonist ivuxolimab. The chain combines TRBV6-6 with TRBJ2-7; unclear D gene. The TCR originated in an adult with an advanced solid tumor such as melanoma, head and neck, liver or kidney cancer. CDR3 residues: CASSPTGAYEQYF. The CDR3 DNA reads as TGTGCCAGCAGCCCAACTGGAGCCTACGAGCAGTACTTC.